This T cell receptor (beta chain) originates from a study of cytomegalovirus exposure and HLA in healthy donors. V lost 3 bases and J lost 4; bases outside the gene matches: 7. This CDR3 contains 15 residues. The germline CDR1 and CDR2 sequences are MGHDK and SYGVNS. The PCR employed 60 Vbeta primers together with 13 Jbeta primers. TCRdb's copy holds only in-frame clones and misses some; the assay was immunoSEQ multiplex PCR. Of 100,000 to 120,000 clones in the sample, about four fifths were seen once. Findings of the study overall: An apparent linkage of common viral pathogens to several of the most significant clusters emerged in a later analysis. It is likely that the observed cluster of highly shared sequence variants was a sequencing artifact. With further analysis later on, most CMV-associated TCR beta chains appeared HLA-restricted.

There were likely unrecorded immune exposures, though donors were nominally healthy when sampled. Comment on this clone: Its specificity is not known.

V usage is TRBV25-1 and J usage is TRBJ1-2; TRBD1 aligns across 8 bases. This clonotype was obtained from a man aged 25-40 years in good health and CMV-seronegative. The sample comprised PBMCs. CDR3 residues: CASSDLTGEGYGYTF. CDR3 bases: TGTGCCAGCAGTGATTTGACAGGGGAGGGCTATGGCTACACCTTC.